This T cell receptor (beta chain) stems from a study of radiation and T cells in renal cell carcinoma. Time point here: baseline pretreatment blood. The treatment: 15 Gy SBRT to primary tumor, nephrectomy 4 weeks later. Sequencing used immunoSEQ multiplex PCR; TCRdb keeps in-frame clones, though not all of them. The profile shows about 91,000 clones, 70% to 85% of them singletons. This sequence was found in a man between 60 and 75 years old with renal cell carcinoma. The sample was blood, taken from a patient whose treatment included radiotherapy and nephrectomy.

CDR3 region: CASSELAGAFNEQFF. The CDR3 coding sequence is TGTGCCAGCAGTGAACTAGCGGGAGCCTTCAATGAGCAGTTCTTC. The J gene is TRBJ2-1, the V gene TRBV6-1; 10 positions agree with TRBD2. This CDR3 spans 15 amino acids. The V gene end was trimmed by 2 bases and the J gene end by 6 bases; junction bases not matched to a gene: 4. The germline CDR1 and CDR2 sequences are MNHNS and SASEGT.